This entry is about one TCR beta chain. The germline gives CDR1 SQVTM, CDR2 ANQGSEA. Trimming cost V 3 bases and J 7 bases, with 16 bases left between them. This CDR3 is 14 amino acids long. These data belong to a study of technical replicates of blood from a few donors. The data were produced by immunoSEQ multiplex PCR, yet TCRdb's version contains in-frame clones alone and is incomplete. The sample gives 100,000 or so clones, about 96% of which show up once; 0.36% is in the top ten. The chain combines TRBV29-1 with TRBJ2-1, with a tentative D call TRBD2 (7 bases). The sequenced sample was T cells isolated from PBMCs. The sequence derives from a human donor in good health. The CDR3 DNA reads as TGCAGCGTTGACGGGGGGCGCGTCCGGAATGAGCAGTTCTTC. Amino acids: CSVDGGRVRNEQFF.